The present T cell receptor (beta chain) was sequenced within a study of control samples from healthy donors and cancer patients. V was clipped by 6 bases and J by 2 bases; unmatched bases: 14. CDR1 is MNHEY and CDR2 is SMNVEV in the germline V gene (reference sequence). This CDR3 is built from 17 residues. Assay: immunoSEQ multiplex PCR; the TCRdb copy retains only in-frame clones and omits some. The sample has a few hundred thousand clones, 80% to 95% seen once. Sequencing was performed on PBMCs. The TCR was taken from a man aged 35-49 years with head and neck cancer. V usage is TRBV27 and J usage is TRBJ2-7; 9 bases match TRBD2. For the CDR3, the DNA is TGTGCCAGCAGCCAGGCCTCTAGCGGGACACATACCTACGAGCAGTACTTC. It codes for CASSQASSGTHTYEQYF.